One sample yielded the 14 T cell receptor beta chains listed below, sequenced in a study of T cell responses to AZD1222 COVID-19 vaccine (dated by TCRdb to the early 2020s). Explained via the paper, the time point label denotes: baseline before first vaccination. The library was obtained by the immunoSEQ multiplex PCR assay. Entries here come from immuneACCESS through TCRdb and include only in-frame sequences with V and J called. Some clones fail to appear in such tables; in the studies checked, an unresolved V gene covers under half of the shortfall, and the cause of the remainder is unknown. This sample gives roughly 150,000 clones in total; around nine tenths of them show up just once. The ten biggest clones cover less than 4.5% of the sample. This specimen was peripheral blood, taken on day 0 of AZD1222 vaccination. The receptors were sampled from an adult in good health.

The chain couples TRBV15 to TRBJ2-3; D is unresolved. The CDR3 totals 14 residues. V gave up 1 base and J gave up 3 bases, with 8 bases separating them. Germline V gene lookup returns CDR1 LNHNV and CDR2 YYDKDF (reference sequence). This chain's CDR3 is CATSRGSKTDTQYF. CDR3 DNA: TGTGCCACCAGCAGAGGGTCGAAAACAGATACGCAGTATTTT. The variable domain in full, completed from reference TRBV15 and TRBJ2-3, reads DAMVIQNPRYQVTQFGKPVTLSCSQTLNHNVMYWYQQKSSQAPKLLFHYYDKDFNNEADTPDNFQSRRPNTSFCFLDIRSPGLGDTAMYLCATSRGSKTDTQYFGPGTRLTVL.

CDR3 amino acids: CASSRVAGNSYNEQFF. DNA of the CDR3: TGTGCCAGTAGTAGAGTAGCGGGCAACTCCTACAATGAGCAGTTCTTC. The chain combines TRBV19 with TRBJ2-1; 7 nucleotides agree with TRBD2. The CDR3 sequence is 16 residues long. Per the germline V gene, CDR1 is LNHDA and CDR2 is SQIVND (reference sequence). V lost 4 bases and J lost 0; bases outside the gene matches: 6.

The V call is TRBV7-2, the J call TRBJ1-3, with D unclear. This CDR3 is built from 16 residues. CDR1 and CDR2 from the germline V gene are SGHTA and FQGNSA. The V and J ends lost 1 base and 0 bases respectively, with 10 bases between them. This CDR3 reads CASSLESEGSGNTIYF. CDR3 sequence (DNA): TGTGCCAGCAGCTTAGAATCTGAGGGCTCTGGAAACACCATATATTTT.

In its sample, this clone was seen once. This chain connects TRBV23-1 to TRBJ2-5, with D perhaps matching TRBD1 or TRBD2 (6 bases each). TRBV23-1 is given ORF status, its function remaining uncertain. The V gene lost 6 bases and the J gene lost 2 bases, with 13 bases spanning the gap. The CDR3 spans 14 residues. The CDR3 DNA is TGCGCCAGCAGCCAACAGGGAGGTCAAGAGACCCAGTACTTC. Protein: CASSQQGGQETQYF.

The DNA of the CDR3 is TGTGCCAGCAGTCGGGTCGGAGAGACCCAGTACTTC. Protein sequence: CASSRVGETQYF. This chain uses TRBV28 with TRBJ2-5; D gene unclear. The V gene's germline CDR1 is MDHEN and CDR2 SYDVKM. The CDR3 totals 12 residues. V shed 5 bases and J shed 4 bases, with 8 bases lying between them.

DNA for the CDR3: TGTGCCAGCAGTCGGGACGTCTACGAGCAGTACTTC. Its protein is CASSRDVYEQYF. The chain combines TRBV12-3 or TRBV12-4 with TRBJ2-7; either TRBD1 or TRBD2 may fit D (5 bases each). Trimming cost V 5 bases and J 3 bases, with 8 bases left between them. The CDR3 runs to 12 residues.

This clone occurred once. The V and J genes are TRBV15 and TRBJ1-4, with 7 bases identical to TRBD1. The CDR3 is made up of 15 amino acids. The trim removed 5 bases at V and 4 bases at J, leaving 7 bases unmatched. The V gene's germline CDR1 is LNHNV and CDR2 YYDKDF (reference sequence). CDR3 sequence (DNA): TGTGCCACCAGCGCAAGGACAGGCCATAATGAAAAACTGTTTTTT. It specifies CATSARTGHNEKLFF.

The V call is TRBV5-6, the J call TRBJ1-3; D remains unclear. This CDR3 is 11 amino acids long. V gave up 2 bases and J gave up 8 bases, with 5 bases separating them. Germline values: CDR1 SGHDT, CDR2 YYEEEE. The CDR3 nucleotides are TGTGCCAGCAGCTTCGGGGACACCATATATTTT. Amino acids: CASSFGDTIYF.

The chain combines TRBV9 with TRBJ2-1; TRBD2 matches 7 bases. The CDR3 loop spans 14 amino acids. Trimming took 0 bases from V and 6 from J; bases not matched to a gene: 3. Germline-derived CDR1 and CDR2 are SGDLS and YYNGEE. The DNA of the CDR3 is TGTGCCAGCAGCGTAGTTCTAGCGGCCAATGAGCAGTTCTTC. This translates into CASSVVLAANEQFF.

The V call is TRBV7-5, the J call TRBJ1-1; the DNA was not used to check the table's D call, TRBD1. TRBV7-5 represents a pseudogene. The CDR3 contains 15 residues. DNA of the CDR3: TGTGTCAGAGGGAACAACGCAGGGTCCGTTTTAGAAGCTTTCTTT. Amino acid sequence: CVRGNNAGSVLEAFF.

V gene TRBV7-2 combines with J gene TRBJ2-7, with D unresolved. Trimming stripped 5 bases from V and 3 bases from J, with 14 bases between. Germline CDR1 SGHTA, CDR2 FQGNSA. The CDR3 has 14 residues. The CDR3 loop reads CASSPLTSLYEQYF. CDR3 coding DNA: TGTGCCAGCAGCCCTTTGACAAGCCTCTACGAGCAGTACTTC.

The rearrangement uses TRBV5-8 and TRBJ2-5, with 14 bases lining up with TRBD2. Looked up from germline, CDR1 is SGHTS and CDR2 is YDEGEE. V shed 4 bases, J shed 12 bases, and the junction held 5 bases outside the gene matches. CDR3 length: 13 residues. CDR3 DNA: TGTGCCAGCAGCCCGGGACTAGCGGGGGCAAAGTACTTC. Its protein is CASSPGLAGAKYF.

The chain is built from TRBV4-1 and TRBJ1-5, with D unresolved. CDR1 MGHRA and CDR2 YSYEKL come from the germline V gene. The length of the CDR3 is 15 residues. Between the trimmed V and J ends, which lost 2 bases and 3 bases, there was a span of 11 bases. CDR3 in amino acids: CASSQTDVANQPQHF. CDR3 sequence (DNA): TGCGCCAGCAGCCAAACCGACGTTGCCAATCAGCCCCAGCATTTT.

The chain uses TRBV7-9 and TRBJ2-7, with D maybe TRBD1 (6 bases). Germline CDR1 is SEHNR and CDR2 is FQNEAQ (reference sequence). The V and J ends lost 3 bases and 2 bases respectively, with 14 bases between them. The CDR3 extends over 15 amino acids. Written as DNA, the CDR3 is TGTGCCAGCAGCTTTGGGGGCAGCCTCGCCTACGAGCAGTACTTC. Its protein product is CASSFGGSLAYEQYF. Drawing the rest from reference TRBV7-9 and TRBJ2-7, the complete variable domain is DTGVSQNPRHKITKRGQNVTFRCDPISEHNRLYWYRQTLGQGPEFLTYFQNEAQLEKSRLLSDRFSAERPKGSFSTLEIQRTEQGDSAMYLCASSFGGSLAYEQYFGPGTRLTVT.